This T cell receptor (beta chain) was captured by sequencing in a study of blood T cell repertoires in COVID-19. Study at large: Specimens from acute and convalescent COVID-19 originated in the United States, Italy and Spain. Sample material is recorded as cDNA or gDNA derived from T cells, B-cell-depleted T cells, or PBMCs.

Per the authors' pipeline: Amplification with reference gene primers provided the estimates of nucleated cell counts. TCRdb's copy holds only in-frame clones and misses some; the assay was immunoSEQ multiplex PCR. Clone size and the V and J calls come from that table; the DNA yielded D and trimming. The table shows about 260,000 clones, with about nine tenths occurring only once. The J segment lost 7 bases and the V segment lost 3 bases, leaving 8 bases of the junction unmatched. The CDR3 sequence is 14 residues long. Germline V gives CDR1 KGHSH, CDR2 LQKENI. This receptor was identified in a man in his 60s who had recovered from COVID-19. This chain joins TRBV18 and TRBJ2-7; 8 bases are shared with TRBD1. Sequencing was performed on peripheral blood. The DNA for the CDR3 is TGTGCCAGCTCACCGCCGGGACAGGCAGAGGAGCAGTACTTC. Amino acid sequence: CASSPPGQAEEQYF.